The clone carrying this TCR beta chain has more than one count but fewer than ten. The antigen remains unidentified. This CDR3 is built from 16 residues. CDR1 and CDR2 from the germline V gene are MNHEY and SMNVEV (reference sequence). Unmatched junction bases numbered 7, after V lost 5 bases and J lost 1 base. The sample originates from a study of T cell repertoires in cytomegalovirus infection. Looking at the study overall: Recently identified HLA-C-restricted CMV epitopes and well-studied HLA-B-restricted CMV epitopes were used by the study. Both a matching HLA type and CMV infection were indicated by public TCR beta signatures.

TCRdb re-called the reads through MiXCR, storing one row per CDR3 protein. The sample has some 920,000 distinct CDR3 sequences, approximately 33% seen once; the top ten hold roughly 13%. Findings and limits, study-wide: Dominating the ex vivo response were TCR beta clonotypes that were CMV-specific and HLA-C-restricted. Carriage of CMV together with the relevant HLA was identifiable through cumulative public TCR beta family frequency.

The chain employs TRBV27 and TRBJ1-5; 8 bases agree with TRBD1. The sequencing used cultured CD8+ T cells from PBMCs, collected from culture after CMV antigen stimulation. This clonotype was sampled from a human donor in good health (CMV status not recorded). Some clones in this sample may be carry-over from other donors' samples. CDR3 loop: CASSPSTGVSNQPQHF. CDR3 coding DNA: TGTGCCAGCAGTCCCTCGACAGGGGTGAGCAATCAGCCCCAGCATTTT.